These 32 T cell receptor beta chains were all obtained from the same sample, sequenced in a study of shared clonotypes between healthy human individuals. Sequenced by immunoSEQ multiplex PCR; TCRdb stores in-frame clones only, minus some. The sample includes 600,000 to 700,000 clones, 55% to 85% seen only once; the top ten take under 2%. The sequenced material came from memory CD4+ T cells sorted from blood. The subset denotes: CD45RA-negative fraction. Every receptor here comes from a woman in her twenties or thirties in good health.

This clone was observed a handful of times. The chain uses TRBV25-1 and TRBJ2-3, with 10 bases aligning to TRBD2. The CDR3 has 18 amino acids. CDR1 is MGHDK and CDR2 is SYGVNS in the germline V gene. The V and J ends lost 1 base and 0 bases, in that order; junction bases with no gene match: 7. The CDR3 bases are TGTGCCAGCAGTGAATTCGAAACTAGCGGGGCTAGCACAGATACGCAGTATTTT. Its translation is CASSEFETSGASTDTQYF.

The table lists this clone with a few counts. The V gene is TRBV5-4, the J gene TRBJ2-1; TRBD2 matches 9 bases. Trimming at V came to 5 bases and at J to 4 bases, leaving 10 bases not matched to a gene. CDR1 and CDR2 (germline): SGHNT, YYREEE (reference sequence). CDR3 length equals 16 residues. CDR3 sequence: CASSSGTSISYNEQFF. DNA of the CDR3: TGTGCCAGCAGTTCCGGGACTAGCATCTCGTACAATGAGCAGTTCTTC.

The chain recombines TRBV5-1 with TRBJ2-1; perhaps TRBD1 as D (5 bases). Germline CDR1 is SGHRS and CDR2 is YFSETQ. The CDR3 is 15 residues long. V gave up 6 bases and J gave up 6 bases, with 19 bases separating them. The CDR3 DNA sequence: TGCGCCAGCATTTCGGAAGGGGTCGCAGTCAATGAGCAGTTCTTC. Translated, it gives CASISEGVAVNEQFF.

This chain joins TRBV27 and TRBJ2-5; TRBD2 agrees at 9 bases. The CDR3 runs to 13 residues. Germline V lookup: CDR1 MNHEY, CDR2 SMNVEV (reference sequence). V dropped 11 bases and J dropped 5; count of bases not matched to a gene: 9. The chain's CDR3 is CASAGGGWETQYF. The CDR3 DNA reads TGTGCCTCCGCGGGAGGGGGTTGGGAGACCCAGTACTTC.

The chain employs TRBV28 and TRBJ2-7, with 7 bases that match TRBD1. Germline CDR1 reads MDHEN; CDR2 reads SYDVKM. CDR3 length: 15 residues. The junction had 7 bases not matched to a gene; V was cut back by 5 bases and J by 0 bases. CDR3: CASSTTGRNSYEQYF. In DNA, the CDR3 is TGTGCCAGCAGTACGACAGGGCGGAACTCCTACGAGCAGTACTTC.

In the case of this clone: Distinct nucleotide sequences in the sample also encode this CDR3. This rearrangement joins TRBV30 to TRBJ2-1; perhaps TRBD1 as D (6 bases). This CDR3 contains 14 residues. The V end lost 4 bases, the J end lost 1 base, and 11 bases lay between the germline ends. CDR1 GTSNPN and CDR2 SVGIG come from the germline V gene (reference sequence). The CDR3 here is CAWTAGTSYNEQFF. The CDR3 DNA is TGTGCCTGGACTGCCGGGACATCCTACAATGAGCAGTTCTTC.

This chain connects TRBV7-9 to TRBJ1-4; TRBD1 agrees at 7 bases. From germline, CDR1 is SEHNR and CDR2 FQNEAQ (reference sequence). The CDR3 has 16 amino acids. Germline trimming cut 5 bases from V and 0 bases from J; bases unmatched to any gene: 6. The CDR3 DNA reads as TGTGCCAGCAGCGCCTGGGACAGTGCAACTAATGAAAAACTGTTTTTT. This gives the protein CASSAWDSATNEKLFF.

The chain is built from TRBV27 and TRBJ2-7; D is perhaps TRBD2 (6 bases). Germline assignment: CDR1 MNHEY and CDR2 SMNVEV (reference sequence). CDR3 size: 14 residues. Trimming pared 0 bases from V and 2 bases from J, leaving 8 bases between. The CDR3 loop is CASSLSGLTYEQYF. The CDR3 nucleotides are TGTGCCAGCAGTTTATCGGGACTCACCTACGAGCAGTACTTC.

This rearrangement joins TRBV15 to TRBJ1-2; 8 positions agree with TRBD1. V shed 3 bases and J 3 bases; nucleotides not matched to a gene: 9. Germline V gives CDR1 LNHNV, CDR2 YYDKDF (reference sequence). CDR3 length equals 16 residues. The CDR3 sequence: CATSRPGQVDYYGYTF. The CDR3, as DNA: TGTGCCACCAGCAGGCCGGGACAGGTCGATTACTATGGCTACACCTTC.

The chain combines TRBV2 with TRBJ1-6, with D unresolved. CDR3 size: 16 residues. The germline V gene has CDR1 SNHLY and CDR2 FYNNEI. The V gene lost 1 base and the J gene lost 2 bases, with 9 bases spanning the gap. The CDR3 reads CASSEGVGPYNSPLHF. The DNA for the CDR3 is TGTGCCAGCAGTGAAGGGGTAGGGCCCTATAATTCACCCCTCCACTTT.

The V and J genes are TRBV7-9 and TRBJ2-3; 14 nucleotides match TRBD2. This CDR3 contains 16 residues. Germline-derived CDR1 and CDR2 are SEHNR and FQNEAQ (reference sequence). Losses at the gene ends were 2 bases for V and 4 bases for J; bases not matched to a gene: 2. This chain's CDR3 is CASSLRLAGGSDTQYF. The CDR3 DNA reads TGTGCCAGCAGCTTACGACTAGCGGGAGGGTCAGATACGCAGTATTTT.

CDR3 nucleotide sequence: TGTGCCATCAGTGGAGGGGCGGGACGGTCCTACGAGCAGTACTTC. Amino acid sequence: CAISGGAGRSYEQYF. The V gene is TRBV10-3, the J gene TRBJ2-7, with D perhaps matching TRBD2 (6 bases). CDR3 length: 15 amino acids. The V end was cut by 4 bases, the J end by 1 base, with 14 bases between. CDR1 ENHRY and CDR2 SYGVKD come from the germline V gene.

The V gene is TRBV7-9, the J gene TRBJ2-7; possibly TRBD2 for D (5 bases). CDR1 and CDR2 from the germline V gene are SEHNR and FQNEAQ (reference sequence). Trimming shortened V by 1 base and J by 7 bases, and 17 bases separated the two germline ends. The CDR3 runs to 15 residues. The DNA for the CDR3 is TGTGCCAGCAGCTTAGATTGGGCGGGTGAGGAAGAGCAGTACTTC. Translating it yields CASSLDWAGEEEQYF.

J is TRBJ2-5 and V is TRBV6-5; 10 bases map to TRBD2. The assigned J gene may be wrong: the sequence end matches TRBJ2-7 better. The CDR3 has 14 residues. Looked up from germline, CDR1 is MNHEY and CDR2 is SVGAGI. This chain's CDR3 is CASRRTSGPYEQYF. The DNA of the CDR3 is TGTGCCAGCAGGCGGACTAGCGGTCCCTACGAGCAGTACTTC.

The genes are TRBV5-1 and TRBJ2-7; no reliable D call. Germline CDR1 is SGHRS and CDR2 is YFSETQ. This CDR3 comprises 13 residues. V lost 1 base, J lost 3 bases, and 8 bases lay in between. The CDR3 loop reads CASSLNELYEQYF. The CDR3 nucleotides are TGCGCCAGCAGCTTGAACGAGCTCTACGAGCAGTACTTC.

V gene TRBV9 combines with J gene TRBJ2-5, with D possibly being TRBD1 or TRBD2 (6 bases each). This CDR3 spans 16 amino acids. Germline V CDR1 and CDR2: SGDLS, YYNGEE. Trimming took 0 bases from V and 7 from J, leaving 19 bases between them. CDR3 sequence (DNA): TGTGCCAGCAGCGTAGGAATGGAGACAGGAGGGGGGACCCAGTACTTC. This sequence encodes CASSVGMETGGGTQYF.

This clone was seen a single time. CDR3 in amino acids: CATRRPGQGAGEQYF. In DNA form, the CDR3 reads TGTGCCACCCGGAGACCGGGACAGGGGGCGGGCGAGCAGTACTTC. The chain uses TRBV10-3 and TRBJ2-7; 12 nucleotides match TRBD1. V lost 10 bases to trimming and J lost 6 bases; unmatched junction nucleotides: 13. The CDR3 runs to 15 residues. Germline CDR1 reads ENHRY; CDR2 reads SYGVKD.

About this clone itself: The sample carries other DNA sequences with the same CDR3. The rearrangement uses TRBV18 and TRBJ1-3; no clear D. The CDR3 extends over 15 amino acids. Germline CDR1 KGHSH, CDR2 LQKENI. V was clipped by 0 bases and J by 0 bases, with 6 bases between them. The CDR3 region is CASSPPVYSGNTIYF. CDR3 in DNA: TGTGCCAGCTCACCACCGGTTTACTCTGGAAACACCATATATTTT.

The chain recombines TRBV5-8 with TRBJ1-2; maybe TRBD1 (5 bases). V lost 3 bases, J lost 2 bases, and 14 bases lay in between. From germline, CDR1 is SGHTS and CDR2 YDEGEE. The CDR3 is 15 residues long. CDR3 sequence reads: CASSSPGRQNYGYTF. Here the CDR3 DNA reads TGTGCCAGCAGCTCCCCGGGACGTCAAAACTATGGCTACACCTTC.

Here the CDR3 DNA reads TGCGCCAGCAGCCCCCAAGTTCATAGCGGTGTGTTCTCCTACGAGCAGTACTTC. Translating it yields CASSPQVHSGVFSYEQYF. The chain carries TRBV4-1 and TRBJ2-7, with D maybe TRBD2 (6 bases). Between the trimmed V and J ends, which lost 4 bases and 0 bases, there was a span of 22 bases. Per the germline V gene, CDR1 is MGHRA and CDR2 is YSYEKL. CDR3 length: 18 residues.

This sequence joins TRBV15 and TRBJ2-4, with 7 bases aligning to TRBD2. CDR3 size: 16 residues. Per the germline V gene, CDR1 is LNHNV and CDR2 is YYDKDF (reference sequence). With V trimmed by 0 bases and J by 9 bases, 11 bases remained unmatched. The CDR3 DNA follows: TGTGCCACCAGCAGAGATCCGGGCGGGAGCGGAGGCATTCAGTACTTC. Translation: CATSRDPGGSGGIQYF.

The chain combines TRBV29-1 with TRBJ1-3; D is unclear. The germline CDR1 and CDR2 sequences are SQVTM and ANQGSEA. The V end was cut by 5 bases, the J end by 7 bases, with 9 bases between. This CDR3 is 11 amino acids long. CDR3 coding DNA: TGCAGCGTTCAAAACTGGAACACCATATATTTT. Residues: CSVQNWNTIYF.

The chain combines TRBV19 with TRBJ1-5, with 8 bases that match TRBD1. This CDR3 has 14 residues. With V trimmed by 4 bases and J by 6 bases, 5 bases remained unmatched. The germline V gene has CDR1 LNHDA and CDR2 SQIVND (reference sequence). The CDR3: CASSNDRGPQPQHF. The CDR3 nucleotides read TGTGCCAGTAGTAACGACAGGGGCCCTCAGCCCCAGCATTTT.

Points on this clone: One end of the junction is discordant with germline, which a read error may explain. The chain uses TRBV18 and TRBJ2-7; 7 bases line up with TRBD1. The CDR3 contains 15 residues. Germline CDR1 is KGHSH and CDR2 is LQKENI. The CDR3 DNA is TGTGCCAGCTCGCCACAGGGGTCCCCGGACTACGAGCAGTACTTC. The encoded protein is CASSPQGSPDYEQYF.

The chain combines TRBV14 with TRBJ1-3; D is perhaps TRBD1 (6 bases). Germline V CDR1 and CDR2: SGHDN, FVKESK. The CDR3 contains 18 residues. V lost 0 bases, J lost 0 bases, and 15 bases lay in between. The DNA for the CDR3 is TGTGCCAGCAGCCAAGACAAGACAGGAGCTAGCTCTGGAAACACCATATATTTT. Amino acids: CASSQDKTGASSGNTIYF. The full variable domain, its missing parts supplied by reference TRBV14 and TRBJ1-3, is EAGVTQFPSHSVIEKGQTVTLRCDPISGHDNLYWYRRVMGKEIKFLLHFVKESKQDESGMPNNRFLAERTGGTYSTLKVQPAELEDSGVYFCASSQDKTGASSGNTIYFGEGSWLTVV.

The chain carries TRBV28 and TRBJ2-7; D may be TRBD2 (6 bases). Germline CDR1 and CDR2: MDHEN and SYDVKM. There are 14 residues in the CDR3. The V and J ends lost 2 bases and 2 bases respectively, with 10 bases between them. The CDR3, as DNA: TGTGCCAGCAGTTTAGGCGGGATTGCCTACGAGCAGTACTTC. Its translation is CASSLGGIAYEQYF.

The rearrangement uses TRBV2 and TRBJ2-1, with D perhaps TRBD1 (6 bases). CDR1 and CDR2 (germline): SNHLY, FYNNEI. This CDR3 is built from 13 residues. The germline V and J ends were trimmed by 3 bases and 11 bases, with 14 bases remaining between them. The CDR3 is CASSEGPDRKQFF. CDR3 coding DNA: TGTGCCAGCAGTGAGGGTCCCGACAGGAAGCAGTTCTTC.

This clone appeared a few times. The chain employs TRBV30 and TRBJ1-3; D gene uncertain. This CDR3 contains 14 residues. V gave up 2 bases and J gave up 3 bases, with 11 bases separating them. CDR1 is GTSNPN and CDR2 is SVGIG in the germline V gene (reference sequence). CDR3 loop: CAWSTGFGGNTIYF. CDR3 nucleotide sequence: TGTGCCTGGAGTACCGGGTTCGGTGGAAACACCATATATTTT. Complete variable domain (other parts from reference TRBV30 and TRBJ1-3): SQTIHQWPATLVQPVGSPLSLECTVEGTSNPNLYWYRQAAGRGLQLLFYSVGIGQISSEVPQNLSASRPQDRQFILSSKKLLLSDSGFYLCAWSTGFGGNTIYFGEGSWLTVV.

In DNA form, the CDR3 reads TGTGCCAGCTCACCCTTCGGATCCGGGACCACAGATACGCAGTATTTT. Translating it yields CASSPFGSGTTDTQYF. This rearrangement joins TRBV18 to TRBJ2-3, with D perhaps being TRBD1 or TRBD2 (5 bases each). V was shortened by 3 bases and J by 2 bases, with 15 bases between the two germline ends. The germline V gene encodes CDR1 KGHSH and CDR2 LQKENI. The CDR3 contains 16 residues.

This sequence joins TRBV6-5 and TRBJ2-7; 12 nucleotides line up with TRBD2. V was clipped by 6 bases and J by 4 bases; unmatched bases: 4. This CDR3 contains 14 residues. The germline V gene has CDR1 MNHEY and CDR2 SVGAGI. The DNA for the CDR3 is TGTGCCAGCAGCCCGACTAGCGGGAGTTACGAGCAGTACTTC. Translated: CASSPTSGSYEQYF.

The V and J genes are TRBV5-4 and TRBJ1-4; 7 bases are shared with TRBD1. Trimming removed 3 bases from V and 4 bases from J; junction bases left unmatched: 6. This CDR3 is 15 amino acids long. The germline V gene has CDR1 SGHNT and CDR2 YYREEE (reference sequence). DNA of the CDR3: TGTGCCAGCAGCTCGCCGGGACAGAGTAATGAAAAACTGTTTTTT. Translation: CASSSPGQSNEKLFF.

This clone was seen repeatedly, ten times or more. The V and J genes are TRBV14 and TRBJ1-2; 9 nucleotides match TRBD1. Looked up from germline, CDR1 is SGHDN and CDR2 is FVKESK. Trimming removed 4 bases from V and 5 bases from J; junction bases left unmatched: 5. This CDR3 spans 14 amino acids. CDR3 in DNA: TGTGCCAGCAGCCTTGGACAGGGGTTATATGGCTACACCTTC. Protein product: CASSLGQGLYGYTF.